The 13 T cell receptor beta chains reported below all come from one sample, sequenced in a study of identical twins (dated by TCRdb to 2016 to 2018). Libraries came from 5' RACE. Sequencing was performed on an Illumina HiSeq 2000. Using fastp trimming at Q25 and MiXCR clonotype assembly, TCRdb reanalyzed the public sequencing data and kept in-frame beta chains. All rows with the same CDR3 protein become a single entry with the most common DNA and genes. Across this sample there are around 290,000 distinct CDR3 sequences, with less than 9.5% seen only once. The top ten clonotypes cover about 7.1% of the sample. The sample also formed part of further work on yellow fever vaccine responses in identical twins.

Sequencing input: CD8+ T cells sorted from blood. The receptors shown here come from a woman aged 18-29 years in good health.

This clonotype was counted at least ten times. The J gene is TRBJ2-7, the V gene TRBV7-8; the match to TRBD1 covers 8 bases. The CDR3 has 17 residues. Per germline, CDR1 SGHVS and CDR2 FQNEAQ. Germline trimming cut 0 bases from V and 0 bases from J; bases unmatched to any gene: 7. CDR3 protein: CASSLAWTGSFSYEQYF. CDR3 coding DNA: TGTGCCAGCAGCTTAGCTTGGACAGGGTCGTTCTCCTACGAGCAGTACTTC. The full variable domain, its missing parts supplied by reference TRBV7-8 and TRBJ2-7, is GAGVSQSPRYKVAKRGQDVALRCDPISGHVSLFWYQQALGQGPEFLTYFQNEAQLDKSGLPSDRFFAERPEGSVSTLKIQRTQQEDSAVYLCASSLAWTGSFSYEQYFGPGTRLTVT.

The sample holds a few counts of this clonotype. The chain uses TRBV28 and TRBJ2-7, with D unclear. Germline assignment: CDR1 MDHEN and CDR2 SYDVKM. The germline V and J ends were trimmed by 7 bases and 6 bases, with 25 bases remaining between them. CDR3 length: 16 residues. The CDR3 loop is CASTRGRGSSSGEQYF. In DNA, the CDR3 is TGTGCCAGCACCCGAGGCCGAGGCTCGAGTTCGGGCGAGCAGTACTTC.

This clonotype was picked up a small number of times. The rearrangement links TRBV7-2 to TRBJ2-5, with 11 bases fitting TRBD1. J gave up 10 bases and V 6 bases, and 10 bases lay outside the gene matches. The CDR3 contains 14 residues. Germline CDR1 SGHTA, CDR2 FQGNSA. The DNA for the CDR3 is TGTGCCAGCAGACGGACAGGGGGCTCTGTGGTCCAGTACTTC. As protein: CASRRTGGSVVQYF. Full variable domain (remainder filled in from reference TRBV7-2 and TRBJ2-5): GAGVSQSPSNKVTEKGKDVELRCDPISGHTALYWYRQSLGQGLEFLIYFQGNSAPDKSGLPSDRFSAERTGGSVSTLTIQRTQQEDSAVYLCASRRTGGSVVQYFGPGTRLLVL.

This clonotype was seen only a few times. The V gene is TRBV15, the J gene TRBJ2-7; TRBD2 matches 7 bases. Germline V gene sequence: CDR1 LNHNV, CDR2 YYDKDF (reference sequence). This CDR3 contains 13 residues. V was clipped by 1 base and J by 6 bases; unmatched bases: 3. The CDR3 coding sequence is TGTGCCACCAGCAGAGCAACTAGCGTCGAGCAGTACTTC. Protein sequence: CATSRATSVEQYF.

This sequence joins TRBV6-2 or TRBV6-3 and TRBJ2-5; no reliable D call. CDR3 size: 13 residues. V shed 2 bases and J shed 5 bases, with 9 bases lying between them. Per germline, CDR1 MNHEY and CDR2 SVGEGT. The CDR3 coding sequence is TGTGCCAGCAGTTACACGAGAAGGGAGACCCAGTACTTC. It encodes CASSYTRRETQYF.

This clonotype was picked up many times. V usage is TRBV27 and J usage is TRBJ2-1, with 9 positions matching TRBD1. Germline V gives CDR1 MNHEY, CDR2 SMNVEV (reference sequence). The CDR3 has 15 residues. The V and J ends lost 3 bases and 4 bases, in that order; junction bases with no gene match: 4. The CDR3 DNA is TGTGCCAGCAGTTTGATGGGACAGGGATACAATGAGCAGTTCTTC. Translated, it gives CASSLMGQGYNEQFF.

This clonotype occurred many times. The rearrangement uses TRBV3-1 and TRBJ1-4; TRBD1 aligns across 7 bases. J gave up 0 bases and V 0 bases, and 10 bases lay outside the gene matches. The CDR3 extends over 19 amino acids. Germline-derived CDR1 and CDR2 are LGHDT and YNNKEL (reference sequence). CDR3 protein: CASSQDSRDSGATNEKLFF. The CDR3 DNA follows: TGTGCCAGCAGCCAAGATTCACGGGACAGCGGGGCAACTAATGAAAAACTGTTTTTT.

This chain joins TRBV7-3 and TRBJ2-1, with no clear D. V was pared by 4 bases and J by 8 bases, with 18 bases between. CDR1 is SGHTA and CDR2 is FQGTGA in the germline V gene. The CDR3 totals 15 residues. Here the CDR3 DNA reads TGTGCCAGCAGCTCAGTTTCAGCTCTGGCCGATGAGCAGTTCTTC. Its translation: CASSSVSALADEQFF. The entire variable domain, with the rest obtained from reference TRBV7-3 and TRBJ2-1, is as follows: GAGVSQTPSNKVTEKGKYVELRCDPISGHTALYWYRQSLGQGPEFLIYFQGTGAADDSGLPNDRFFAVRPEGSVSTLKIQRTERGDSAVYLCASSSVSALADEQFFGPGTRLTVL.

This clonotype was counted ten times or more. The chain carries TRBV7-9 and TRBJ1-1, with 9 bases fitting TRBD1. The CDR3 loop spans 15 amino acids. Germline-derived CDR1 and CDR2 are SEHNR and FQNEAQ (reference sequence). V lost 1 base to trimming and J lost 4 bases; unmatched junction nucleotides: 4. The CDR3 nucleotides are TGTGCCAGCAGCTTAGATACAGGGGGCTTCACTGAAGCTTTCTTT. Protein: CASSLDTGGFTEAFF. The full variable domain, in which reference TRBV7-9 and TRBJ1-1 provide the parts outside the CDR3, is DTGVSQNPRHKITKRGQNVTFRCDPISEHNRLYWYRQTLGQGPEFLTYFQNEAQLEKSRLLSDRFSAERPKGSFSTLEIQRTEQGDSAMYLCASSLDTGGFTEAFFGQGTRLTVV.

There are many counts of this clonotype. V and J are TRBV20-1 and TRBJ2-7; D is perhaps TRBD1 (5 bases). Germline-derived CDR1 and CDR2 are DFQATT and SNEGSKA (reference sequence). V lost 6 bases to trimming and J lost 3 bases, with 21 bases between them. This CDR3 contains 15 residues. CDR3 loop: CSAPRLTEGNYEQYF. The CDR3 bases are TGCAGTGCCCCCAGACTGACAGAAGGAAACTACGAGCAGTACTTC.

This chain's CDR3 is CASSHLAGGLKEQYF. The DNA of the CDR3 is TGTGCCAGCAGCCATCTAGCGGGAGGGTTGAAGGAGCAGTACTTC. The genes are TRBV7-9 and TRBJ2-7; 12 nucleotides match TRBD2. The CDR3 runs to 15 residues. Germline CDR1 and CDR2: SEHNR and FQNEAQ (reference sequence). With 5 bases clipped from V and 7 bases from J, the junction kept 9 bases outside the gene matches.

The V call is TRBV6-2 or TRBV6-3, the J call TRBJ2-7, with TRBD2 as a possible D gene (5 bases). Germline-derived CDR1 and CDR2 are MNHEY and SVGEGT. The ends were cut back, 0 bases at V and 4 bases at J, with 7 bases in the middle. This CDR3 has 13 amino acids. The CDR3 sequence: CASSYSRVYEQYF. The CDR3, as DNA: TGTGCCAGCAGTTACTCGAGGGTGTACGAGCAGTACTTC.

This clonotype was counted at least ten times. This sequence joins TRBV6-5 and TRBJ2-1, with unresolved D. V was shortened by 2 bases and J by 1 base, with 6 bases between the two germline ends. CDR1 is MNHEY, CDR2 SVGAGI, per germline. The CDR3 contains 14 residues. This CDR3 is CASSYGLSYNEQFF. The CDR3 DNA reads as TGTGCCAGCAGTTACGGCTTATCCTACAATGAGCAGTTCTTC.